This T cell receptor beta chain was recovered during a study of blood T cell repertoires in COVID-19. Study information: COVID-19 samples collected from the United States, Italy and Spain covered acute and convalescent phases.

This CDR3 region has 15 residues. CDR1 and CDR2 from the germline V gene are GTSNPN and SVGIG (reference sequence). The ends lost 0 bases at V and 9 bases at J; junction bases unmatched: 5. Participant-reported clinical history was the basis for cohort assignment. In Cohort 3, a recovered donor had either two negative PCRs, clearance, or symptom resolution. In the original processing: Using reference gene primer amplification, nucleated cell counts were estimated. Assay: immunoSEQ multiplex PCR; the TCRdb copy retains only in-frame clones and omits some. Clone size and V and J calls were adopted from that table, with D and trimming inferred from the DNA. Among over 350,000 clones listed, 88% were seen once.

Sequenced material: PBMCs or T cells enriched from blood (not recorded which). This sequence was found in a woman aged 18-29 years who had recovered from COVID-19. V is TRBV30 and J is TRBJ2-1; 13 positions agree with TRBD2. The CDR3, as DNA: TGTGCCTGGAGTGTACGACTAGCGGGGGGCTTTGAGCAGTTCTTC. Its protein product is CAWSVRLAGGFEQFF.